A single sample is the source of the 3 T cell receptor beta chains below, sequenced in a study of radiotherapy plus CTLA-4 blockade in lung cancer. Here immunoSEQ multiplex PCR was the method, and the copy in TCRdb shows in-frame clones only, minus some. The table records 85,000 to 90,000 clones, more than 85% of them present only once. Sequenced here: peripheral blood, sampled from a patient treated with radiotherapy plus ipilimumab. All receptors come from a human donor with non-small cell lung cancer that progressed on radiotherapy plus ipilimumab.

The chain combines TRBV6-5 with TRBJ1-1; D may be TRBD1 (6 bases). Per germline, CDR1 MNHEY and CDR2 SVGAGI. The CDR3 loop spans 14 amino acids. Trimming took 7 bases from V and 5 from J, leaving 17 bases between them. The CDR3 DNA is TGTGCCAGCATTCCGGGACACCGGAGGACTGAAGCTTTCTTT. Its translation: CASIPGHRRTEAFF.

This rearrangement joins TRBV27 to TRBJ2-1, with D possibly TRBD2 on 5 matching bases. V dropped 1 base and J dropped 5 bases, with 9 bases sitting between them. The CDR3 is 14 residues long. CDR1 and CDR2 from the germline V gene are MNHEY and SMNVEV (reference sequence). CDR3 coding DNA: TGTGCCAGCAGTTTATTTGGGAGCCACAATGAGCAGTTCTTC. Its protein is CASSLFGSHNEQFF.

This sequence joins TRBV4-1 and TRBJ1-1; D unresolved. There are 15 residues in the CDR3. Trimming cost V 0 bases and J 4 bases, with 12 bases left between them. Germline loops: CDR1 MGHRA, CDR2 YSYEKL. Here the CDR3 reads CASSQDYSVTTEAFF. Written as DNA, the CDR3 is TGCGCCAGCAGCCAAGATTACAGCGTAACCACTGAAGCTTTCTTT.